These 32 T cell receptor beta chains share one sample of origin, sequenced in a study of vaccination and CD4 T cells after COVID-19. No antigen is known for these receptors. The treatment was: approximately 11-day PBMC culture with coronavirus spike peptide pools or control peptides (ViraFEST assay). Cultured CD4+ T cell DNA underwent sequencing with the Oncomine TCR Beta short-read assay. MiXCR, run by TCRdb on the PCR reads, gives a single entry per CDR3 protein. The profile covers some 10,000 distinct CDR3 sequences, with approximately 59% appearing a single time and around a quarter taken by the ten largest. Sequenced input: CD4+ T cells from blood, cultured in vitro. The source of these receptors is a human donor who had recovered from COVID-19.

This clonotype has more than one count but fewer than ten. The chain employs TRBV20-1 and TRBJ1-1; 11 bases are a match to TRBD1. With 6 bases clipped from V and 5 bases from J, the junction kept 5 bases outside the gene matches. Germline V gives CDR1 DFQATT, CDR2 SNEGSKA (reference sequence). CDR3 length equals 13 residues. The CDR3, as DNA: TGCAGTGCGAGGACAGGGGGCGCGACTGAAGCTTTCTTT. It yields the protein CSARTGGATEAFF.

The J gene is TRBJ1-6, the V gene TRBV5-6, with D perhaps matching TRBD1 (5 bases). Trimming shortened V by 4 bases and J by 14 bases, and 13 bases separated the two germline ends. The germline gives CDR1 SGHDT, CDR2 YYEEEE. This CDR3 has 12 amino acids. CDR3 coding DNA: TGTGCCAGCAGCCCGTGGGGGGGGTCCCTCCACTTT. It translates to CASSPWGGSLHF. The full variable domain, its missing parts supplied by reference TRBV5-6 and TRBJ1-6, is DAGVTQSPTHLIKTRGQQVTLRCSPKSGHDTVSWYQQALGQGPQFIFQYYEEEERQRGNFPDRFSGHQFPNYSSELNVNALLLGDSALYLCASSPWGGSLHFGNGTRLTVT.

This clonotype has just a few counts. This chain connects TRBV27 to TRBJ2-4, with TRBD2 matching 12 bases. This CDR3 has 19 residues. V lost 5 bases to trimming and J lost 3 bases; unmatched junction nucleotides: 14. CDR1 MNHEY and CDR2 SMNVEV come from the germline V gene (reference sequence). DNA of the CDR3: TGTGCCAGCAGTCACGCTAGCGGGAGGGCGGGTTTTGGCAAAAACATTCAGTACTTC. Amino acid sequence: CASSHASGRAGFGKNIQYF.

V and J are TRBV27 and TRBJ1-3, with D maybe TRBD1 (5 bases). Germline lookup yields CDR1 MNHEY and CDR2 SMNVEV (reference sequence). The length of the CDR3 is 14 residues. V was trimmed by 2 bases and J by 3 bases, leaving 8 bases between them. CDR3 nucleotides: TGTGCCAGCAGTTTAGGGGGTGTTGGAAACACCATATATTTT. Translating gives CASSLGGVGNTIYF.

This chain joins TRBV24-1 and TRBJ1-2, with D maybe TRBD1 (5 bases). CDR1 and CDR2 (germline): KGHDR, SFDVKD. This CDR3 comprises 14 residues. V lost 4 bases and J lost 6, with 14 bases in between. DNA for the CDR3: TGTGCCACCAGTGAAGTTAAAGGGGTCAATGGCTACACCTTC. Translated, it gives CATSEVKGVNGYTF.

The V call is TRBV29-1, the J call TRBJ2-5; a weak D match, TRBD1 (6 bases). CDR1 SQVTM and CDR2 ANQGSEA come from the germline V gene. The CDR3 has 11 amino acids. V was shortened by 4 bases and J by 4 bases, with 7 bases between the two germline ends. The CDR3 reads CSVARGETQYF. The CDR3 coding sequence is TGCAGCGTTGCCAGGGGAGAGACCCAGTACTTC.

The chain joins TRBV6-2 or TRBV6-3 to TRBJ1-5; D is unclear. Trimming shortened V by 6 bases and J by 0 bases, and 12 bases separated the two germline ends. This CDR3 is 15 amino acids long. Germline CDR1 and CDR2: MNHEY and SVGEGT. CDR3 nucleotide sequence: TGTGCCAGCAGCACCTCAGCCTATAGCAATCAGCCCCAGCATTTT. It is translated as CASSTSAYSNQPQHF.

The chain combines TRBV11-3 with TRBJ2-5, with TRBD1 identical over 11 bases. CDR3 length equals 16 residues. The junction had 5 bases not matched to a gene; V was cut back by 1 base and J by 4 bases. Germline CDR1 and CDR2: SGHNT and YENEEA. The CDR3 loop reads CASSLVYGQGAETQYF. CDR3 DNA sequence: TGTGCCAGCAGCTTAGTATACGGACAGGGGGCAGAGACCCAGTACTTC.

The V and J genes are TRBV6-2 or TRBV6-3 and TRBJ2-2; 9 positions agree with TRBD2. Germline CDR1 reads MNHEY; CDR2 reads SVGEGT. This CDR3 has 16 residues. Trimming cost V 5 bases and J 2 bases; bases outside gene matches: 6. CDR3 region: CASSNPLAGNTGELFF. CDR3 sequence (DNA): TGTGCCAGCAGTAACCCACTAGCGGGCAACACCGGGGAGCTGTTTTTT.

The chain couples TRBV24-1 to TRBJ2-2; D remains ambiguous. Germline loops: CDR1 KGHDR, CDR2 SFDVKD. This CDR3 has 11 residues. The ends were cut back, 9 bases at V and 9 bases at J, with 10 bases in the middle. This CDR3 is CATEFGRELFF. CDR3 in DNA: TGTGCCACCGAATTTGGGAGGGAGCTGTTTTTT.

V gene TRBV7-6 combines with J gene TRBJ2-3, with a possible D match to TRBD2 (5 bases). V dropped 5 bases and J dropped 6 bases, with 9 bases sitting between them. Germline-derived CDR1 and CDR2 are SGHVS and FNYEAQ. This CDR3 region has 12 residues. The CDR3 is CASSARGDTQYF. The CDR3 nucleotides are TGTGCCAGCAGCGCAAGAGGGGATACGCAGTATTTT.

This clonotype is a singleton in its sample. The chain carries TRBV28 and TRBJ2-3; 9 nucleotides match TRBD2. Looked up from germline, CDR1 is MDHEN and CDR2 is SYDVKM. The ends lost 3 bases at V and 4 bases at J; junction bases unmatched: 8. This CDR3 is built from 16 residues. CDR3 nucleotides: TGTGCCAGCAGTTTGTTGGGCGGGAGGGCGGCAGATACGCAGTATTTT. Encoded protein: CASSLLGGRAADTQYF.

The CDR3 region is CASSQEGTGGVKELFF. The CDR3 DNA reads as TGCGCCAGCAGCCAAGAGGGGACAGGGGGGGTTAAGGAGCTGTTTTTT. This chain uses TRBV4-1 with TRBJ2-2; TRBD1 agrees at 11 bases. Germline CDR1 reads MGHRA; CDR2 reads YSYEKL. CDR3 length: 16 residues. V shed 0 bases and J 10 bases; nucleotides not matched to a gene: 7.

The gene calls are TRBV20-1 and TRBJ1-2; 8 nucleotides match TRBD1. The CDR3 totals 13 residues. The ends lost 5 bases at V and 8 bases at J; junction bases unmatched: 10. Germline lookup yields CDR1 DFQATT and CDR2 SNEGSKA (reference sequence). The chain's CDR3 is CSAGTQGEGGYTF. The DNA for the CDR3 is TGCAGTGCTGGCACACAGGGGGAGGGGGGCTACACCTTC.

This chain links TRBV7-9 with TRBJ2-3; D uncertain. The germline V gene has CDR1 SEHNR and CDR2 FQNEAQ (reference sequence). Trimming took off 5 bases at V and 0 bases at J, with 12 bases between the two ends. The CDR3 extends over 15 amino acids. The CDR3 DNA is TGTGCCAGCAGCCTCTTCGCCAGTAGCACAGATACGCAGTATTTT. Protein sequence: CASSLFASSTDTQYF. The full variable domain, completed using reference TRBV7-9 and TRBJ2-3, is DTGVSQNPRHKITKRGQNVTFRCDPISEHNRLYWYRQTLGQGPEFLTYFQNEAQLEKSRLLSDRFSAERPKGSFSTLEIQRTEQGDSAMYLCASSLFASSTDTQYFGPGTRLTVL.

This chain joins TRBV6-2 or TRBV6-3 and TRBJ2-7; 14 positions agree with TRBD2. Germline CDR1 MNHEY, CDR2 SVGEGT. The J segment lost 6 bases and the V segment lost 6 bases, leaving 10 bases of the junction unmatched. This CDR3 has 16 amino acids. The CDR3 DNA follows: TGTGCCAGCAGACCGACTAGCGGGAGGGCCCCGGTCGAGCAGTACTTC. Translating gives CASRPTSGRAPVEQYF.

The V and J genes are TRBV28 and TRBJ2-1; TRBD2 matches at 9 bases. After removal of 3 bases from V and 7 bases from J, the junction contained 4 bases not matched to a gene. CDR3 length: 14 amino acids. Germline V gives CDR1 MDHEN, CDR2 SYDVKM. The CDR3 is CASSFSSGSNEQFF. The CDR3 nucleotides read TGTGCCAGCAGTTTCAGTAGCGGGAGTAATGAGCAGTTCTTC.

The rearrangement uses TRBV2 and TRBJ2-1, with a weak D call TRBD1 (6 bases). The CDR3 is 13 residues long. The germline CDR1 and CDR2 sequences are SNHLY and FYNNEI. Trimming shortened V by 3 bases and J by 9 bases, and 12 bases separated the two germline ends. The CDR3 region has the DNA TGTGCCAGCAGTGATACCCGGGACACTGAGCAGTTCTTC. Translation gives CASSDTRDTEQFF.

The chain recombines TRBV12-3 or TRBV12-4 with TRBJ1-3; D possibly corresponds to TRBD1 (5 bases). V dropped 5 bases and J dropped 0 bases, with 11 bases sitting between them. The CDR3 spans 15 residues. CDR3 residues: CASSLYGGSGNTIYF. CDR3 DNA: TGTGCCAGCAGTCTCTACGGGGGCTCTGGAAACACCATATATTTT.

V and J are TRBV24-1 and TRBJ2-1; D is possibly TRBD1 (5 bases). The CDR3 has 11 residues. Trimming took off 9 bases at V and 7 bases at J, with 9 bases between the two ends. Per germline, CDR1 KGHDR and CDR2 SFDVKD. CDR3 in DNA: TGTGCCACCCGCACAGGTAATGAGCAGTTCTTC. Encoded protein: CATRTGNEQFF.

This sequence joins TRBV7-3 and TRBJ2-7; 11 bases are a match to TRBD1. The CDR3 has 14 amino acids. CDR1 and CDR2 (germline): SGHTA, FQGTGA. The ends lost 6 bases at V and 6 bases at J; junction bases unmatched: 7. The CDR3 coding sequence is TGTGCCAGCAGTCTCAAGGGGACAGGGGGCGAGCAGTACTTC. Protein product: CASSLKGTGGEQYF.

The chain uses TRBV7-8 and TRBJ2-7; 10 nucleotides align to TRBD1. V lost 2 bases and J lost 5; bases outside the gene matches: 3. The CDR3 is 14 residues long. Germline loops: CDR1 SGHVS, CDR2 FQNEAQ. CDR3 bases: TGTGCCAGCAGCTTAAGGGACAGGGGACACGAGCAGTACTTC. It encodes CASSLRDRGHEQYF.

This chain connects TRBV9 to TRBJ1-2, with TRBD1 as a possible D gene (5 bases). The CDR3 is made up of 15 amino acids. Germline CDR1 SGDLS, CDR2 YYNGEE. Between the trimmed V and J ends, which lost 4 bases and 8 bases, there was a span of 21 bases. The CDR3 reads CASSPRTGTAGGYTF. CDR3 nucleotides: TGTGCCAGCAGCCCCCGAACCGGGACGGCGGGGGGCTACACCTTC.

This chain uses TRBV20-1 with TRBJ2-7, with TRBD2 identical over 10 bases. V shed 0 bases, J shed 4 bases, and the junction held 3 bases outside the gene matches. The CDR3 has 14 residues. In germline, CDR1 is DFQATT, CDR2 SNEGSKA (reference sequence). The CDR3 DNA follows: TGCAGTGCTAGAGATCTAGCGGGAGTGTACGAGCAGTACTTC. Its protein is CSARDLAGVYEQYF.

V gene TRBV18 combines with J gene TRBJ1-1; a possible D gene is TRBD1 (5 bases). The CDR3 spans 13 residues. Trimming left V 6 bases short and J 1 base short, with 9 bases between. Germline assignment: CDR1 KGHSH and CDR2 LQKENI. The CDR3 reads CASSRQGNTEAFF. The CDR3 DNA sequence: TGTGCCAGCTCCCGTCAGGGGAACACTGAAGCTTTCTTT.

CDR3 DNA: TGTGCCAGTAGGGGAAGCGGGAGAGCCTTCACAGATACGCAGTATTTT. It specifies CASRGSGRAFTDTQYF. This chain joins TRBV19 and TRBJ2-3, with TRBD2 identical over 8 bases. This CDR3 comprises 16 residues. The trim removed 6 bases at V and 2 bases at J, leaving 10 bases unmatched. In germline, CDR1 is LNHDA, CDR2 SQIVND (reference sequence).

The CDR3, as DNA: TGCAGTGCTAGAGAGATTGGTGGTGAAGCTTTCTTT. This translates into CSAREIGGEAFF. The V call is TRBV20-1, the J call TRBJ1-1, with no clear D. Between the trimmed V and J ends, which lost 0 bases and 7 bases, there was a span of 9 bases. Germline lookup yields CDR1 DFQATT and CDR2 SNEGSKA (reference sequence). The CDR3 length is 12 residues.

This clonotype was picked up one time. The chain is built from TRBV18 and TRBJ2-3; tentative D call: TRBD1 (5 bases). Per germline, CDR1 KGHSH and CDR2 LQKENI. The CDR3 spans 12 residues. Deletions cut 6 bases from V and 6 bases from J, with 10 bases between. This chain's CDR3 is CASSQGGDTQYF. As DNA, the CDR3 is TGTGCCAGCTCTCAGGGTGGGGATACGCAGTATTTT.

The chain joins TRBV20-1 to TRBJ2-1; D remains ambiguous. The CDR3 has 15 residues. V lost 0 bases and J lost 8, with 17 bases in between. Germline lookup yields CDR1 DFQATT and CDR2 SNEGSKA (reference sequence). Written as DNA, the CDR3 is TGCAGTGCTAGAGATCGCTATGAATTGCGGTATGAGCAGTTCTTC. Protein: CSARDRYELRYEQFF.

The CDR3 is CASSITTGAGYTF. For the CDR3, the DNA is TGTGCCAGTAGTATAACAACAGGGGCTGGCTACACCTTC. The chain recombines TRBV19 with TRBJ1-2; 7 nucleotides align to TRBD1. This CDR3 comprises 13 residues. CDR1 and CDR2 (germline): LNHDA, SQIVND (reference sequence). The V and J ends lost 2 bases and 7 bases, in that order; junction bases with no gene match: 4.

The DNA for the CDR3 is TGTGCCACCTTAAAAGGGGACTATGGCTACACCTTC. Its protein product is CATLKGDYGYTF. This chain links TRBV19 with TRBJ1-2; TRBD1 is a possible D gene (5 bases). The CDR3 covers 12 residues. Trimming removed 10 bases at V and 3 bases at J, with 12 bases between. The germline CDR1 and CDR2 sequences are LNHDA and SQIVND (reference sequence).

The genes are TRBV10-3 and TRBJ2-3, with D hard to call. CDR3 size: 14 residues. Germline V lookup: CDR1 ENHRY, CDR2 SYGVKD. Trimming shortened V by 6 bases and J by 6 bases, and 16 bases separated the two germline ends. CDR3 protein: CAISDLWTSDTQYF. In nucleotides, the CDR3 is TGTGCCATCAGCGACCTTTGGACGTCGGATACGCAGTATTTT.